This T cell receptor (beta chain) stems from a study of blood T cell repertoires in COVID-19. Background on the study: Spain, Italy and the United States supplied samples that represented acute and convalescent COVID-19.

Seattle patients were enrolled while actively infected and followed longitudinally. This clone showed up many times. Per the original methods: Reference gene primer amplification in the assay estimated nucleated cell counts. Using immunoSEQ multiplex PCR, the repertoire was profiled, and TCRdb retains in-frame clones only, with some absent. The V and J calls and the clone size are those of that table, but D and trimming were determined from the DNA. Of over 150,000 clones detected, around 82% appear once; the ten largest clones hold 0.6% to 0.7%. V was cut by 4 bases and J by 0 bases, with 10 bases left in between. Germline values: CDR1 SGHDT, CDR2 YYEEEE. The CDR3 has 15 amino acids.

The chain links TRBV5-6 to TRBJ2-2, with TRBD1 as a possible D gene (6 bases). The clonotype was recovered from a man in his sixties with COVID-19, enrolled during active disease. Sequencing input: peripheral blood. The CDR3 sequence is CASSRTEANTGELFF. The DNA for the CDR3 is TGTGCCAGCAGCCGGACAGAGGCGAACACCGGGGAGCTGTTTTTT.